These 17 T cell receptor beta chains originate from one sample sequenced in a study of graft-versus-host responses after intestinal transplantation. Which antigens these TCRs recognize remains unknown. Only in-frame clones appear in the TCRdb table, and some are missing; sequencing was by immunoSEQ multiplex PCR. The table lists 80,000 to 100,000 clones, roughly 89% of them singletons. The material was unstimulated CD4+ T cells sorted from spleen or lymph node cells, obtained before transplant. These receptors all come from a human donor who was the organ donor for an intestinal transplant.

This clone was detected only once. The rearrangement links TRBV5-1 to TRBJ1-1; 7 bases agree with TRBD1. The V gene end was trimmed by 7 bases and the J gene end by 3 bases; junction bases not matched to a gene: 15. The germline gives CDR1 SGHRS, CDR2 YFSETQ. The CDR3 is made up of 16 amino acids. For the CDR3, the DNA is TGCGCCAGCTCAACCGGGACAGCCGATCGCGACACTGAAGCTTTCTTT. Residues: CASSTGTADRDTEAFF.

This sequence joins TRBV7-9 and TRBJ1-3; TRBD1 might be the D (5 bases). In germline, CDR1 is SEHNR, CDR2 FQNEAQ (reference sequence). Trimming stripped 3 bases from V and 4 bases from J, with 16 bases between. The CDR3 is made up of 16 amino acids. The CDR3 reads CASSFFGQGRGNTIYF. CDR3 coding DNA: TGTGCCAGCAGCTTCTTCGGGCAGGGAAGGGGAAACACCATATATTTT.

The chain recombines TRBV9 with TRBJ2-1; 11 bases line up with TRBD2. The CDR3 loop spans 15 amino acids. Trimming cost V 2 bases and J 7 bases; bases outside gene matches: 5. Germline values: CDR1 SGDLS, CDR2 YYNGEE. CDR3 in DNA: TGTGCCAGCAGCGTTAGCGGGGGGGTCGGGAATGAGCAGTTCTTC. Protein sequence: CASSVSGGVGNEQFF.

Concerning this clone: A junction boundary mismatches the germline segment, possibly from a read error. The rearrangement links TRBV5-1 to TRBJ2-3; perhaps TRBD1 as D (6 bases). Looked up from germline, CDR1 is SGHRS and CDR2 is YFSETQ. This CDR3 is 14 amino acids long. Here the CDR3 reads CASSLTGPEDAQYF. As DNA, the CDR3 is TGCGCCAGCAGCTTGACAGGGCCAGAAGATGCGCAGTATTTT.

V is TRBV2 and J is TRBJ1-2; TRBD1 aligns across 10 bases. Germline V CDR1 and CDR2: SNHLY, FYNNEI. Trimming at V came to 5 bases and at J to 2 bases, leaving 5 bases not matched to a gene. This CDR3 is 15 amino acids long. In nucleotides, the CDR3 is TGTGCCAGCAGTATTGACAGGGGGCGGAACTATGGCTACACCTTC. Its translation is CASSIDRGRNYGYTF.

The genes are TRBV19 and TRBJ1-5; the D gene is possibly TRBD1 (6 bases). V was trimmed by 5 bases and J by 1 base, leaving 9 bases between them. Germline loops: CDR1 LNHDA, CDR2 SQIVND (reference sequence). The CDR3 spans 14 residues. The CDR3 is CASSGGASNQPQHF. In DNA form, the CDR3 reads TGTGCCAGTAGTGGGGGGGCGAGCAATCAGCCCCAGCATTTT.

Concerning this clone itself: Relative to the germline gene, one junction end is altered; a read error may explain this. The chain links TRBV18 to TRBJ2-7; D may be TRBD2 (6 bases). The germline CDR1 and CDR2 sequences are KGHSH and LQKENI. The CDR3 runs 13 residues. The CDR3: CAGSPALEGEQYF. In DNA, the CDR3 is TGTGCCGGCTCACCGGCTCTGGAGGGAGAGCAGTACTTC. Full variable domain (outside the CDR3, taken from reference TRBV18 and TRBJ2-7): NAGVMQNPRHLVRRRGQEARLRCSPMKGHSHVYWYRQLPEEGLKFMVYLQKENIIDESGMPKERFSAEFPKEGPSILRIQQVVRGDSAAYFCAGSPALEGEQYFGPGTRLTVT.

This sequence joins TRBV9 and TRBJ1-6; 10 bases map to TRBD1. Germline V gives CDR1 SGDLS, CDR2 YYNGEE. The ends lost 0 bases at V and 6 bases at J; junction bases unmatched: 0. The CDR3 spans 15 residues. The CDR3 DNA follows: TGTGCCAGCAGCGTAGGGACAGGGGGTAATTCACCCCTCCACTTT. Encoded protein: CASSVGTGGNSPLHF.

The gene calls are TRBV27 and TRBJ1-1, with TRBD1 as a possible D gene (5 bases). This CDR3 has 13 amino acids. V was shortened by 4 bases and J by 1 base, with 7 bases between the two germline ends. The germline CDR1 and CDR2 sequences are MNHEY and SMNVEV (reference sequence). Here the CDR3 reads CASSWGPNTEAFF. CDR3 in DNA: TGTGCCAGCAGTTGGGGCCCGAACACTGAAGCTTTCTTT.

J is TRBJ1-2 and V is TRBV5-8; D possibly corresponds to TRBD1 (5 bases). V was cut by 1 base and J by 4 bases, with 8 bases left in between. This CDR3 has 13 residues. Germline V gene sequence: CDR1 SGHTS, CDR2 YDEGEE. For the CDR3, the DNA is TGTGCCAGCAGCTTGCAGGGAGGCTATGGCTACACCTTC. This gives the protein CASSLQGGYGYTF.

The chain carries TRBV27 and TRBJ2-2; 14 positions agree with TRBD2. The germline V gene encodes CDR1 MNHEY and CDR2 SMNVEV (reference sequence). J gave up 4 bases and V 2 bases, and 6 bases lay outside the gene matches. The CDR3 loop spans 18 amino acids. CDR3 sequence reads: CASSLRLAGGRITGELFF. The DNA of the CDR3 is TGTGCCAGCAGTTTACGACTAGCGGGGGGGCGAATCACCGGGGAGCTGTTTTTT.

With respect to this clone: In the same sample, other DNA sequences code for this CDR3. The gene calls are TRBV19 and TRBJ1-6, with D perhaps TRBD1 (6 bases). Trimming took off 9 bases at V and 7 bases at J, with 16 bases between the two ends. Germline V gene sequence: CDR1 LNHDA, CDR2 SQIVND (reference sequence). CDR3 length equals 14 residues. CDR3 sequence: CASSAHRANSPLHF. The CDR3 region has the DNA TGTGCCAGCAGTGCACACAGGGCCAATTCACCCCTCCACTTT.

This rearrangement joins TRBV7-2 to TRBJ2-1; TRBD2 is a possible D gene (5 bases). The V and J ends lost 6 bases and 7 bases respectively, with 25 bases between them. The germline V gene encodes CDR1 SGHTA and CDR2 FQGNSA. The CDR3 is made up of 17 amino acids. DNA for the CDR3: TGTGCCAGCAGGTCCGACCTCGAGGGTTGGCGGGCGAATGAGCAGTTCTTC. Translated: CASRSDLEGWRANEQFF.

The genes are TRBV7-6 and TRBJ1-2, with D tentatively TRBD1 (6 bases). Germline V CDR1 and CDR2: SGHVS, FNYEAQ. CDR3 length: 13 amino acids. Trimming took 4 bases from V and 7 from J, leaving 13 bases between them. CDR3 in amino acids: CASSSYQGTGYTF. In nucleotides, the CDR3 is TGTGCCAGCAGCTCTTACCAGGGGACTGGCTACACCTTC. Together with reference TRBV7-6 and TRBJ1-2, the CDR3 gives the full variable domain: GAGVSQSPRYKVTKRGQDVALRCDPISGHVSLYWYRQALGQGPEFLTYFNYEAQQDKSGLPNDRFSAERPEGSISTLTIQRTEQRDSAMYRCASSSYQGTGYTFGSGTRLTVV.

The chain employs TRBV5-4 and TRBJ2-1; 8 nucleotides match TRBD2. The CDR3 extends over 16 amino acids. Germline lookup yields CDR1 SGHNT and CDR2 YYREEE (reference sequence). V lost 1 base and J lost 5; bases outside the gene matches: 8. CDR3 in amino acids: CASSLTWLAGNNEQFF. The CDR3 bases are TGTGCCAGCAGCTTGACCTGGCTAGCGGGCAACAATGAGCAGTTCTTC.

The chain recombines TRBV9 with TRBJ2-3, with D maybe TRBD2 (5 bases). CDR1 is SGDLS and CDR2 is YYNGEE in the germline V gene. The CDR3 extends over 15 amino acids. Trimming removed 3 bases at V and 1 base at J, with 12 bases between. The CDR3 protein is CASSGGRGGTDTQYF. Here the CDR3 DNA reads TGTGCCAGCAGCGGAGGACGGGGTGGCACAGATACGCAGTATTTT.

J is TRBJ2-4 and V is TRBV7-2; 11 bases align to TRBD2. There are 18 residues in the CDR3. Trimming cost V 5 bases and J 3 bases; bases outside gene matches: 12. Germline V CDR1 and CDR2: SGHTA, FQGNSA. The CDR3 is CASSPIAGGPFGKNIQYF. Here the CDR3 DNA reads TGTGCCAGCAGCCCCATAGCGGGGGGGCCCTTCGGCAAAAACATTCAGTACTTC.